There are many counts of the clone carrying this T cell receptor beta chain. Its antigen is currently unknown. This sample is part of a study of metastatic and nonmetastatic thyroid tumors. Study context: Malignant and benign thyroid patients had repertoires compared in peripheral blood and tumor or nodule tissue. Study-wide results and limits: Within blood and tumor, benign nodules reportedly had significantly lower TCR beta diversity than malignant thyroid tumors did.

The trim removed 0 bases at V and 1 base at J, leaving 8 bases unmatched. The CDR3 consists of 19 residues. Germline CDR1 is LNHNV and CDR2 is YYDKDF (reference sequence). Treatment of any kind had been given to no patient before thyroid surgery. As handled by the study authors: The distant-metastasis classifier for papillary thyroid cancer was built from CDR3 differences across clinicopathological groups. TCRdb re-called clones via MiXCR from the PCR reads. TCRdb, not the original authors, processed these V and J calls. This table holds some 28,000 clones, roughly 20% found once. Sequencing was performed on blood. The clonotype was recovered from a female donor with papillary thyroid cancer or a benign thyroid nodule (not recorded which). Some clones in this sample may be carry-over from other donors' samples. The V gene is TRBV15, the J gene TRBJ2-5, with TRBD2 identical over 13 bases. The CDR3: CATSRDGLAGDNSQETQYF. The CDR3, as DNA: TGTGCCACCAGCAGAGACGGACTAGCGGGGGATAACTCCCAAGAGACCCAGTACTTC.